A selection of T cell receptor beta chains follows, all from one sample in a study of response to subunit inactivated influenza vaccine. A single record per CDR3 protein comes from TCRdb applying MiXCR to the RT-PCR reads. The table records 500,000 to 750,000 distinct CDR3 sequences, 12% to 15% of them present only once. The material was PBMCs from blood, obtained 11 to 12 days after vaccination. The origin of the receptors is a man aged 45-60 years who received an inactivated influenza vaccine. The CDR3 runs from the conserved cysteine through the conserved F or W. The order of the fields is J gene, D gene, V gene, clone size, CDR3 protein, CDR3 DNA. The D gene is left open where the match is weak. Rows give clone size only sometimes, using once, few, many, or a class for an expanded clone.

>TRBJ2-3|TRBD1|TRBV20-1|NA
CSARDYGTGVSDTQYF
TGCAGTGCTAGAGATTACGGGACAGGGGTCTCAGATACGCAGTATTTT
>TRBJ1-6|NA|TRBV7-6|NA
CASSLGARGHNSPLHF
TGTGCCAGCAGCTTAGGGGCCCGGGGTCATAATTCACCCCTCCACTTT
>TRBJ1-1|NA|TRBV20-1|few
CAAKDGKNTEAFF
TGCGCTGCGAAGGACGGGAAGAACACTGAAGCTTTCTTT
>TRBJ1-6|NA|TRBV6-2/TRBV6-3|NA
CASSYLPETVAYNSPLHF
TGTGCCAGCAGTTACCTTCCGGAGACGGTCGCCTATAATTCACCCCTCCACTTT
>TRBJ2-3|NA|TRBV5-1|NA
CASSLVTPDTQYF
TGCGCCAGCAGCTTGGTCACGCCAGATACGCAGTATTTT
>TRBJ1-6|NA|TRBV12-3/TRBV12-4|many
CASSLSEGDNSPLHF
TGTGCCAGCAGTTTATCCGAGGGGGATAATTCACCCCTCCACTTT
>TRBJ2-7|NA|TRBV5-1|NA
CASSLSGELYEQYF
TGCGCCAGCAGCTTGTCGGGAGAACTCTACGAGCAGTACTTC
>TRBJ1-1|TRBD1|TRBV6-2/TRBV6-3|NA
CASKKGQGPTEAFF
TGTGCCAGCAAAAAGGGACAGGGTCCCACTGAAGCTTTCTTT
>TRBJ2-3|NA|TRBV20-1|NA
CSTPRGRDTDTQYF
TGCAGTACCCCCCGCGGGCGGGACACAGATACGCAGTATTTT
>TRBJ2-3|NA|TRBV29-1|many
CSAMLGAEVGTQYF
TGCAGCGCTATGCTAGGGGCGGAGGTTGGGACGCAGTATTTT
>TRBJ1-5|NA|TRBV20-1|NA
CSARGATEPSNQPQHF
TGCAGTGCTAGAGGCGCGACAGAGCCTAGCAATCAGCCCCAGCATTTT
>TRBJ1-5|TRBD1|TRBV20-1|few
CSASKGGSNQPQHF
TGCAGTGCTAGTAAAGGGGGCAGCAATCAGCCCCAGCATTTT
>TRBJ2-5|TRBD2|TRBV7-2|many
CASSRTSGGTGLETQYF
TGTGCCAGCAGCCGAACTAGCGGGGGAACCGGGTTAGAGACCCAGTACTTC